This T cell receptor beta chain derives from a study of blood T cell repertoires in COVID-19. This clone has a single count. Here immunoSEQ multiplex PCR was the method, and the copy in TCRdb shows in-frame clones only, minus some. The table records about 71,000 clones, roughly nine tenths of them present only once. The CDR3 has 15 residues. Between the trimmed V and J ends, which lost 2 bases and 5 bases, there was a span of 12 bases. CDR1 and CDR2 (germline): KGHDR, SFDVKD. Sequenced: peripheral blood. This rearrangement joins TRBV24-1 to TRBJ1-5, with D possibly TRBD1 on 6 matching bases. The origin of this receptor is a man aged 50 to 59 with acute or convalescent COVID-19. DNA of the CDR3: TGTGCCACCAGTGATTCCAACAGGGTTTATCAGCCCCAGCATTTT. Its protein is CATSDSNRVYQPQHF.